This is a list of T cell receptor beta chains from one sample in a study of blood T cell repertoires in COVID-19. Generated by immunoSEQ multiplex PCR, the TCRdb table keeps only in-frame clones and is missing some. The sample carries roughly 69,000 clones, about 86% recorded once. Sequencing was performed on peripheral blood. The receptors shown here come from a human donor in a cohort sampled during active COVID-19. CDR3s include the opening cysteine and the closing phenylalanine or tryptophan. D genes are given only for firm matches. Clone size is given for some rows only: seen once, a few or many times, or a class if the clone is expanded.

d_call clone_size j_call v_call cdr3_nt cdr3_aa
. . TRBJ1-4 TRBV6-1 TGTGCCAGCAGTGAAGCGGGGGGGACAAGGGGACCTAATGAAAAACTGTTTTTT CASSEAGGTRGPNEKLFF
TRBD1 . TRBJ2-1 TRBV27 TGTGCCAGTGTGGGACAGGGAGCTGAGCAGTTCTTC CASVGQGAEQFF
. . TRBJ1-3 TRBV28 TGTGCCAGCAGTTTAGAACGCCAGGGCCAGCTATTCTCTGGAAACACCATATATTTT CASSLERQGQLFSGNTIYF
TRBD2 . TRBJ2-1 TRBV28 TGTGCCAGCAGTTTTTTAGCGGGAGGGAGGTCCTACAATGAGCAGTTCTTC CASSFLAGGRSYNEQFF
TRBD2 . TRBJ2-7 TRBV11-1 TGTGCCAGCAGCCCCGGGGGAGGGACCTTCTACGAGCAGTACTTC CASSPGGGTFYEQYF
TRBD1 once TRBJ1-1 TRBV5-6 TGTGCCAGCATCAAACAGGGGATGAACACTGAAGCTTTCTTT CASIKQGMNTEAFF
. . TRBJ2-2 TRBV9 TGTGCCAGCAGCCCGCAGGGCGGGGAGCTGTTTTTT CASSPQGGELFF
. few TRBJ1-2 TRBV5-1 TGCGCCAGCAGCTATGATGGGGGCCGGGGATCTAACTATGGCTACACCTTC CASSYDGGRGSNYGYTF
. . TRBJ2-5 TRBV30 TGTGCCTGGAGATGGGGAGTAGCGTTGGAGACCCAGTACTTC CAWRWGVALETQYF
. . TRBJ1-5 TRBV7-2 TGTGCCAGCAGCCCAGGGGCACTTAGCAATCAGCCCCAGCATTTT CASSPGALSNQPQHF
. . TRBJ2-1 TRBV7-2 TGTGCCAGCAGCCGCCTCTGGGCAGATTCCTACAATGAGCAGTTCTTC CASSRLWADSYNEQFF
TRBD2 . TRBJ2-1 TRBV3-1/TRBV3-2 TGTGCCAGCAGCCAAGGGGGGTTAGCGGGAGTCCGGAATGAGCAGTTCTTC CASSQGGLAGVRNEQFF
. few TRBJ2-7 TRBV27 TGTGCCAGCAGGGAGAGCTCCTACGAGCAGTACTTC CASRESSYEQYF